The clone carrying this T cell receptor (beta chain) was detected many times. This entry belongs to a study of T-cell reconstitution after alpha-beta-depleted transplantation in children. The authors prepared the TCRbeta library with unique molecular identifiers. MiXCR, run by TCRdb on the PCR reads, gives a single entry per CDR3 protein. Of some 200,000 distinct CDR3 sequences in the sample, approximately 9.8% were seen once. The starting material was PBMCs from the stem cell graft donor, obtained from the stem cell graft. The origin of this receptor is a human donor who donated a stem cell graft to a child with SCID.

CDR3 loop: CASRTSRSTDTQYF. The CDR3 DNA sequence: TGTGCCAGCCGGACTAGTCGCAGCACAGATACGCAGTATTTT. This rearrangement joins TRBV12-3 or TRBV12-4 to TRBJ2-3, with TRBD2 identical over 7 bases. V trimming: 8 bases; J trimming: 0 bases; junction bases outside the gene matches: 5. CDR3 length: 14 amino acids.